This T cell receptor (beta chain) was identified in a study of blood T cell repertoires in COVID-19. Study overall: The analysed material was cDNA or gDNA that came from T cells, B-cell-depleted T cells, or PBMCs.

Produced via immunoSEQ multiplex PCR; TCRdb's table is partial and in-frame only. The sample records around 300,000 clones, approximately 90% being singletons. Germline CDR1 is SGHTA and CDR2 is FQGNSA. The V and J ends lost 5 bases and 3 bases, in that order; junction bases with no gene match: 10. This CDR3 comprises 16 residues. The chain carries TRBV7-2 and TRBJ1-3; 7 nucleotides match TRBD1. The clonotype originates from a woman aged 50 to 60 who had recovered from COVID-19. Sequencing was done on a sample of PBMCs or T cells enriched from blood (not recorded which). The CDR3 sequence: CASSRASQGIGNTIYF. CDR3 in DNA: TGTGCCAGCAGCCGGGCATCACAGGGGATTGGAAACACCATATATTTT.